The 11 T cell receptor beta chains listed next were all sequenced from one sample in a study of T cells after posttransplantation cyclophosphamide. Using immunoSEQ multiplex PCR, the repertoire was profiled, and TCRdb retains in-frame clones only, with some absent. The sample contains about 14,000 clones, approximately 84% of which appear only once. Sampled 1 year posttransplant, controls received myeloablative marrow transplants, methotrexate and a calcineurin inhibitor. The sequencing here drew on PBMCs, taken more than 350 days after allogeneic stem cell transplant with calcineurin inhibitor and methotrexate. The receptors were gathered from a male patient in his late teens or twenties who received an allogeneic stem cell transplant from a related donor, was CMV-positive, and had no GVHD. Some T cells may possibly be graft donor cells.

This clone is medium-sized (0.01 to 0.1%) by share. The chain recombines TRBV7-9 with TRBJ1-1, with 7 bases matching TRBD1. The V and J ends lost 6 bases and 1 base, in that order; junction bases with no gene match: 11. Germline V gene lookup returns CDR1 SEHNR and CDR2 FQNEAQ (reference sequence). This CDR3 contains 16 residues. CDR3 in DNA: TGTGCCAGCAGTTCCCACAGGGGAAAAAAGAACACTGAAGCTTTCTTT. Its protein is CASSSHRGKKNTEAFF.

The gene calls are TRBV6-5 and TRBJ2-7; no definite D call. Germline CDR1 reads MNHEY; CDR2 reads SVGAGI. The CDR3 sequence is 14 residues long. Deletions cut 6 bases from V and 3 bases from J, with 15 bases between. The CDR3: CASSDKLMRYEQYF. The CDR3 region has the DNA TGTGCCAGCAGCGACAAGTTAATGCGCTACGAGCAGTACTTC.

V and J are TRBV28 and TRBJ1-2; 9 bases line up with TRBD1. Germline lookup yields CDR1 MDHEN and CDR2 SYDVKM. V trimming: 5 bases; J trimming: 1 base; junction bases outside the gene matches: 5. The CDR3 contains 15 residues. CDR3 nucleotide sequence: TGTGCCAGCAGTCCCCGGGACAGGGATAACTATGGCTACACCTTC. Amino acid sequence: CASSPRDRDNYGYTF.

The chain uses TRBV19 and TRBJ1-1, with a tentative D call TRBD1 (5 bases). This CDR3 has 14 residues. V was trimmed by 6 bases and J by 4 bases, leaving 15 bases between them. CDR1 is LNHDA, CDR2 SQIVND, per germline (reference sequence). The CDR3 sequence: CASSNRQRTTEAFF. Here the CDR3 DNA reads TGTGCCAGTAGCAATCGACAGAGAACCACTGAAGCTTTCTTT.

This sequence joins TRBV9 and TRBJ2-1; 11 bases are shared with TRBD2. The germline V gene has CDR1 SGDLS and CDR2 YYNGEE. The ends lost 0 bases at V and 0 bases at J; junction bases unmatched: 8. The CDR3 runs to 19 residues. The CDR3 DNA is TGTGCCAGCAGCGTAGTGCCACTAGCGGGAGTGTCCTCCTACAATGAGCAGTTCTTC. This codes for CASSVVPLAGVSSYNEQFF.

The V and J genes are TRBV28 and TRBJ2-7; D possibly corresponds to TRBD2 (6 bases). The CDR3 runs 12 residues. Germline lookup yields CDR1 MDHEN and CDR2 SYDVKM. The V gene lost 10 bases and the J gene lost 0 bases, with 10 bases spanning the gap. CDR3 sequence reads: CATGRDSYEQYF. In DNA, the CDR3 is TGTGCCACCGGGAGAGACTCCTACGAGCAGTACTTC. The variable domain in full, with the rest retrieved from reference TRBV28 and TRBJ2-7, is DVKVTQSSRYLVKRTGEKVFLECVQDMDHENMFWYRQDPGLGLRLIYFSYDVKMKEKGDIPEGYSVSREKKERFSLILESASTNQTSMYLCATGRDSYEQYFGPGTRLTVT.

The chain carries TRBV13 and TRBJ2-3; 9 positions agree with TRBD2. V dropped 0 bases and J dropped 6; count of bases not matched to a gene: 1. Germline loops: CDR1 PRHDT, CDR2 FYEKMQ (reference sequence). CDR3 length: 14 residues. The CDR3 region is CASSLGAGGDTQYF. In DNA form, the CDR3 reads TGTGCCAGCAGCTTAGGAGCGGGAGGTGATACGCAGTATTTT.

This clone was counted between two and nine times. This chain connects TRBV6-6 to TRBJ1-1, with D unresolved. The CDR3 totals 11 residues. The V gene lost 0 bases and the J gene lost 7 bases, with 3 bases spanning the gap. The germline V gene has CDR1 MNHNY and CDR2 SVGAGI (reference sequence). The CDR3 sequence is CASSYSYEAFF. CDR3 coding DNA: TGTGCCAGCAGTTACTCATATGAAGCTTTCTTT.

The rearrangement joins TRBV21-1 to TRBJ2-3; the D call in the table, TRBD2, was not verified against the DNA. TRBV21-1 is an annotated pseudogene. This CDR3 is built from 18 residues. CDR3 sequence (DNA): TGTGCCAGCAGAACCCGACTAGCGGGCGATCCTAGCACAGATACGCAGTATTTT. This codes for CASRTRLAGDPSTDTQYF.

This clone came up a few times. Additional DNA sequences in this sample encode the identical CDR3. The chain combines TRBV5-5 with TRBJ2-1; 7 nucleotides agree with TRBD2. The ends lost 0 bases at V and 9 bases at J; junction bases unmatched: 12. The CDR3 is made up of 16 amino acids. In germline, CDR1 is SGHKS, CDR2 YYEKEE (reference sequence). CDR3 coding DNA: TGTGCCAGCAGCTTGGTGGGGGGGAGGGCCGGTAGTGAGCAGTTCTTC. Its protein product is CASSLVGGRAGSEQFF.

The chain combines TRBV15 with TRBJ2-3; D call uncertain. The CDR3 is 17 residues long. Germline CDR1 is LNHNV and CDR2 is YYDKDF (reference sequence). The germline V and J ends were trimmed by 0 bases and 0 bases, with 13 bases remaining between them. CDR3 coding DNA: TGTGCCACCAGCAGAGATCAGACAAAGGCTAGCACAGATACGCAGTATTTT. It specifies CATSRDQTKASTDTQYF.